This TCR beta chain derives from a study of OX40 agonist ivuxolimab in advanced cancers. About the research overall: Patients were roughly 81% male with ages about 20 to 79, mean about 60. Three individuals attained partial responses, comprising one hepatocellular carcinoma case and two cutaneous melanoma cases. Overall study results and limits: Low levels of normalized T-cell clonal expansion also appeared in some nonresponders. The study found that CD8+ T cells averaged more expanded clones than CD4+.

This table comes from immunoSEQ multiplex PCR, and its TCRdb copy is limited to in-frame clones, with some not included. The table shows tens of thousands of clones, with about 85% occurring only once. Trimming removed 3 bases from V and 5 bases from J, with 22 bases in between. The CDR3 has 17 amino acids. Germline V CDR1 and CDR2: SNHLY, FYNNEI. About this clone itself: Its target is not known.

The sequences come from CD4+ or CD8+ T cells sorted from blood, collected in a trial of the OX40 agonist ivuxolimab. This chain uses TRBV2 with TRBJ1-1, with a weak D call TRBD1 (5 bases). This sequence originates from an adult with an advanced solid tumor such as melanoma, head and neck, liver or kidney cancer. In nucleotides, the CDR3 is TGTGCCAGCAGTGATTTAATGACGCGCAGGGCAGGGACTGAAGCTTTCTTT. Residues: CASSDLMTRRAGTEAFF.